This T cell receptor beta chain was sequenced in a study of T cell repertoires in cytomegalovirus infection. Trimming removed 10 bases at V and 4 bases at J, with 25 bases between. The CDR3 has 16 amino acids. Germline CDR1 is MNHEY and CDR2 is SVGAGI. Regarding this clonotype: Its matching antigen is unknown.

TCRdb ran MiXCR on the reads and lists one entry per CDR3 protein. The data hold 45,000 to 65,000 distinct CDR3 sequences, with around 19% observed a single time. The TCR originated in a human donor in good health (CMV status not recorded). Some clones in this sample may be carry-over from other donors' samples. The chain uses TRBV6-5 and TRBJ1-2; maybe TRBD1 (5 bases). The source material was CD8+ T cells from cultured PBMCs, sampled from culture after CMV antigen stimulation. The chain's CDR3 is CATLPRGKILSYGYTF. CDR3 nucleotide sequence: TGTGCCACCCTCCCTCGGGGCAAAATACTAAGCTATGGCTACACCTTC.